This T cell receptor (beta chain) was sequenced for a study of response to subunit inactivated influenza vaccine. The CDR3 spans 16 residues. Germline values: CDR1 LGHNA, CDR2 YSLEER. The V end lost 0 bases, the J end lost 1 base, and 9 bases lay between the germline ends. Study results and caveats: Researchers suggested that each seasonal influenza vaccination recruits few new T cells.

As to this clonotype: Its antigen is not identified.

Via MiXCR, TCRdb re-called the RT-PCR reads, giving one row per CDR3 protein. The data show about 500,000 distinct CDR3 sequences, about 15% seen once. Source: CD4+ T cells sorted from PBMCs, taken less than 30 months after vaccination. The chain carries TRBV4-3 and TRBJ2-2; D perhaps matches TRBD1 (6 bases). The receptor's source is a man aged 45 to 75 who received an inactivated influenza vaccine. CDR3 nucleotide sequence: TGCGCCAGCAGCCAAGATAGCAGGGGGAACACCGGGGAGCTGTTTTTT. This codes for CASSQDSRGNTGELFF.